Detailed here is one T cell receptor beta chain. The data belong to a study of blood T cell repertoires in COVID-19. Study-wide context: From the United States, Italy and Spain came samples of acute and convalescent COVID-19. Sources were T cells, B-cell-depleted T cells, or PBMCs; the material itself was cDNA or gDNA.

Germline V gene lookup returns CDR1 MNHEY and CDR2 SMNVEV (reference sequence). V shed 6 bases and J shed 5 bases, with 17 bases lying between them. CDR3 length equals 14 residues. The data were produced by immunoSEQ multiplex PCR, yet TCRdb's version contains in-frame clones alone and is incomplete. Of around 16,000 clones listed, about 88% are singletons. J is TRBJ2-7 and V is TRBV27; the D gene is possibly TRBD2 (6 bases). This clonotype was obtained from a man in his sixties with acute or convalescent COVID-19. The sample comprised peripheral blood. DNA of the CDR3: TGTGCCAGCAGCTCCTTCGGAGGGCCCCACGAGCAGTACTTC. Translated: CASSSFGGPHEQYF.